This T cell receptor beta chain was sequenced in a study of cytomegalovirus exposure and HLA in healthy donors. Study results and limitations: The study listed around 150 cytomegalovirus-associated TCR beta chains. Common viral pathogens seemed, in a later analysis, to connect with several of the most significant clusters.

As regards this clone: No antigen is known for it.

The primer mix had 60 Vbeta and 13 Jbeta primers. Profiled with immunoSEQ multiplex PCR; TCRdb holds only in-frame clones, not every one. The sample includes 200,000 to 300,000 clones, about 85% of them seen just once. The V segment lost 4 bases and the J segment 3 bases; nucleotides outside the gene matches: 9. Germline V lookup: CDR1 LGHNA, CDR2 YNFKEQ. The CDR3 is 16 residues long. Sequenced sample: PBMCs. This chain connects TRBV4-2 to TRBJ1-5; 7 positions match TRBD1. The sequence was obtained from a girl between 2 and 10 years old in good health and CMV-seronegative. CDR3 nucleotide sequence: TGTGCCAGCAGCCCCCGCTCGACAGGGAACAATCAGCCCCAGCATTTT. Protein sequence: CASSPRSTGNNQPQHF.